A selection of T cell receptor beta chains follows, all from one sample in a study of shared clonotypes between healthy human individuals. Using immunoSEQ multiplex PCR, the repertoire was profiled, and TCRdb retains in-frame clones only, with some absent. The sample includes 980,000 or so clones, approximately 80% seen only once; the top ten take approximately 1.5%. What was sequenced was memory CD4+ T cells sorted from blood. Every receptor here comes from a man younger than 30 in good health. Both conserved end residues are part of each CDR3. Each record gives: clone size, D gene, J gene, V gene, CDR3 DNA, CDR3 protein. D genes are given only for firm matches. The listing skips clone size in some rows; elsewhere it reads once, few, many or a size class.

>NA|TRBD2|TRBJ2-1|TRBV19
TGTGCCAGTTGCGGGGAGGGTGAGCAGTTCTTC
CASCGEGEQFF
>NA|NA|TRBJ2-3|TRBV6-5
TGTGCCAGCAGTTACGGGCGGGGGCAGTATTTT
CASSYGRGQYF
>NA|NA|TRBJ1-2|TRBV28
TGTGCCAGCAGTTCTGGAGAGGGGCGCTCTATAGGTTACACCTTC
CASSSGEGRSIGYTF
>few|NA|TRBJ1-1|TRBV7-9
TGTGCCAGCAGCTCGAGGACGGAGAGCACTGAAGCTTTCTTT
CASSSRTESTEAFF
>NA|NA|TRBJ1-2|TRBV6-1
TGTGCCGCCAGGGTATGGGAGAACTATGGCTACACCTTC
CAARVWENYGYTF
>once|NA|TRBJ2-7|TRBV5-1
TGCGCCAGCAGTTTTACCGGGTCCGAGGGCCACGAGCAGTACTTC
CASSFTGSEGHEQYF
>NA|NA|TRBJ2-3|TRBV7-2
TGTGCCAGCAGCTTAGGACCCACAGATACGCAGTATTTT
CASSLGPTDTQYF
>NA|TRBD1|TRBJ1-5|TRBV7-9
TGTGCCAGCAGCTTGACAGGGGGTTATAGCAATCAGCCCCAGCATTTT
CASSLTGGYSNQPQHF
>few|NA|TRBJ1-2|TRBV5-1
TGCGCCAGCAGCCCCGCTACAGGGTCCCACTATGGCTACACCTTC
CASSPATGSHYGYTF
>once|NA|TRBJ2-6|TRBV30
TGTGCCTGGGGGCCTGGGGCCAACGTCCTGACTTTC
CAWGPGANVLTF
>NA|NA|TRBJ2-1|TRBV10-3
TGTGCCACACAAACCTCAGGGGTGGGGAACAATGAGCAGTTCTTC
CATQTSGVGNNEQFF
>NA|TRBD1|TRBJ2-7|TRBV7-2
TGTGCCAGCAGCCCGGGACAGGGGGCCCGCTACGAGCAGTACTTC
CASSPGQGARYEQYF
>NA|NA|TRBJ2-4|TRBV30
TGTGCCTGGTCCTTTCGGGGAGCCAAAAACATTCAGTACTTC
CAWSFRGAKNIQYF
>NA|TRBD2|TRBJ2-5|TRBV28
TGTGCCAGCATCCTAAGAGGGAGGGCCGGAGAGACCCAGTACTTC
CASILRGRAGETQYF
>NA|NA|TRBJ1-6|TRBV7-9
TGTGCCAGCTCGTCCTCTCGGGATTCACCCCTCCACTTT
CASSSSRDSPLHF
>few|NA|TRBJ1-6|TRBV6-5
TGTGCCAGCACCTTGGACAGTAATTCACCCCTCCACTTT
CASTLDSNSPLHF
>many|TRBD1|TRBJ2-1|TRBV11-3
TGTGCCAGCAGCCAGGGGACAGGGGAATACAATGAGCAGTTCTTC
CASSQGTGEYNEQFF
>NA|TRBD1|TRBJ1-6|TRBV6-6
TGTGCCAGCAGTTGGGGAGCGGGACAGGGACCTCTGGCCCTCCACTTT
CASSWGAGQGPLALHF
>NA|NA|TRBJ2-1|TRBV18
TGTGCCAGCTCACCAAGAGATATCAATGAGCAGTTCTTC
CASSPRDINEQFF
>NA|TRBD2|TRBJ2-1|TRBV9
TGTGCCAGCAGCGTATCGGGACTAGCGGGAAGGCGCTCCTACAATGAGCAGTTCTTC
CASSVSGLAGRRSYNEQFF
>NA|NA|TRBJ1-4|TRBV5-1
TGCGCCAGCAGCTTGCGGGGAGTAGGTGAAAAACTGTTTTTT
CASSLRGVGEKLFF
>NA|TRBD1|TRBJ2-2|TRBV6-5
TGTGCCAGCAGTTGGGGCAGGGGGCGCACCGGGGAGCTGTTTTTT
CASSWGRGRTGELFF
>NA|NA|TRBJ2-7|TRBV10-3
TGTGCCGCGAGGAGGGGGCAGATCTACGAGCAGTACTTC
CAARRGQIYEQYF
>NA|NA|TRBJ2-5|TRBV5-5
TGTGCCAGCAGCGTACCAGGGCAACGGGAGACCCAGTACTTC
CASSVPGQRETQYF
>NA|TRBD2|TRBJ2-5|TRBV28
TGTGCCAGCAGTCCTAGCGGGGGCTCTCGGGAGACCCAGTACTTC
CASSPSGGSRETQYF
>NA|NA|TRBJ1-4|TRBV27
TGTGCCAGCAGGTCTCAGGGGAACGGTGAAAAACTGTTTTTT
CASRSQGNGEKLFF
>once|TRBD2|TRBJ2-3|TRBV9
TGTGCCAGCAGCGTATGGGCTAGCGGGGGGACTAGCACAGATACGCAGTATTTT
CASSVWASGGTSTDTQYF
>NA|NA|TRBJ2-5|TRBV19
TGTGCCAGTAGTACCCGACAGGTCCAAGAGACCCAGTACTTC
CASSTRQVQETQYF
>NA|TRBD2|TRBJ2-1|TRBV4-1
TGCGCCAGCAGCCTTACCGGGACTAGCAACCTAAATGAGCAGTTCTTC
CASSLTGTSNLNEQFF
>NA|TRBD1|TRBJ2-6|TRBV30
TGTGCCTGGAGTGCCCCTCAGGGGGCGAATGGGGCCAACGTCCTGACTTTC
CAWSAPQGANGANVLTF
>NA|TRBD2|TRBJ2-3|TRBV11-2
TGTGCCAGCAGCTTAGATCGAAGCGGGGGCAACACAGATACGCAGTATTTT
CASSLDRSGGNTDTQYF